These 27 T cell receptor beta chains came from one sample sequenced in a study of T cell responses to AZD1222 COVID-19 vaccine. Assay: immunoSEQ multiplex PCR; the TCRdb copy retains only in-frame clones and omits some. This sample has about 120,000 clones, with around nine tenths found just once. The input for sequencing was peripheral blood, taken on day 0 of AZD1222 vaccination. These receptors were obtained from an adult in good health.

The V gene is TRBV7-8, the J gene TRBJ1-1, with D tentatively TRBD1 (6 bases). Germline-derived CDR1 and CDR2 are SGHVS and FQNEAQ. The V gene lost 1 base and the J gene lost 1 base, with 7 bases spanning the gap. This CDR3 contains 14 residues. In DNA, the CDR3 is TGTGCCAGCAGCTTAGGGACAGCGAACACTGAAGCTTTCTTT. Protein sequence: CASSLGTANTEAFF.

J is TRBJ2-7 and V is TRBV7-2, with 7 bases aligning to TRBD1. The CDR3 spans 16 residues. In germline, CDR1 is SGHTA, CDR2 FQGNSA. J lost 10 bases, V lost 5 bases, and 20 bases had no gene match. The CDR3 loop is CASSQNAQSGGWGQYF. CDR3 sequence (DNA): TGTGCCAGCAGCCAGAATGCCCAGTCAGGGGGATGGGGACAGTACTTC.

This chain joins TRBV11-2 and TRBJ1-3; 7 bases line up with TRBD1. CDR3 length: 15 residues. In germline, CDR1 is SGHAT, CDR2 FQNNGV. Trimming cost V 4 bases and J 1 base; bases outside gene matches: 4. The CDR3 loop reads CASSYTTGSGNTIYF. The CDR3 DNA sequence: TGTGCCAGCAGCTATACGACAGGGTCTGGAAACACCATATATTTT.

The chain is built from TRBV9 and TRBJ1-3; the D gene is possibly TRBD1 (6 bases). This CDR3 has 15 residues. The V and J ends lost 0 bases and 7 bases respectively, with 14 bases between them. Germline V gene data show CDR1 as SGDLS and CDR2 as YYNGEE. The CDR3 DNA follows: TGTGCCAGCAGCGTAGGGGGGGCCGGTGTGAACACCATATATTTT. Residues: CASSVGGAGVNTIYF. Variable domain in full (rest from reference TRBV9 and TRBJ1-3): DSGVTQTPKHLITATGQRVTLRCSPRSGDLSVYWYQQSLDQGLQFLIQYYNGEERAKGNILERFSAQQFPDLHSELNLSSLELGDSALYFCASSVGGAGVNTIYFGEGSWLTVV.

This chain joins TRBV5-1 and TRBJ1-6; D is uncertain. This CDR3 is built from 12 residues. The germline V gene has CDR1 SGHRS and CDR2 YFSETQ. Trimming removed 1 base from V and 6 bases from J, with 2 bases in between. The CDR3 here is CASSLPNSPLHF. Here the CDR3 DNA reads TGCGCCAGCAGCTTGCCTAATTCACCCCTCCACTTT.

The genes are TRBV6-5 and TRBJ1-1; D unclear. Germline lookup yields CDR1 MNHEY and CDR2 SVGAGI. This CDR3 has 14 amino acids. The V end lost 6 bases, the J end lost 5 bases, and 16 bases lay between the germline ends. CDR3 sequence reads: CASSMGNYATEAFF. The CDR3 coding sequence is TGTGCCAGCAGCATGGGGAACTATGCGACTGAAGCTTTCTTT.

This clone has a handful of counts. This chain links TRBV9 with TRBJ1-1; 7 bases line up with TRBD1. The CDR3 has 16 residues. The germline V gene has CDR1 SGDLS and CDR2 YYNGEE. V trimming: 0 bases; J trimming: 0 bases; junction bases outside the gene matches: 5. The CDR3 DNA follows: TGTGCCAGCAGCGTAGGGGCAGGGGGGATGAACACTGAAGCTTTCTTT. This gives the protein CASSVGAGGMNTEAFF.

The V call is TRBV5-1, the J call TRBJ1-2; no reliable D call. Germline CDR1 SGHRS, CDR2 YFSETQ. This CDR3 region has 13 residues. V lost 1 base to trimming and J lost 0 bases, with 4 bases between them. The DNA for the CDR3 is TGCGCCAGCAGCTTGCCTCCTAACTATGGCTACACCTTC. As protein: CASSLPPNYGYTF. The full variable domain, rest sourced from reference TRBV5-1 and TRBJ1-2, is KAGVTQTPRYLIKTRGQQVTLSCSPISGHRSVSWYQQTPGQGLQFLFEYFSETQRNKGNFPGRFSGRQFSNSRSEMNVSTLELGDSALYLCASSLPPNYGYTFGSGTRLTVV.

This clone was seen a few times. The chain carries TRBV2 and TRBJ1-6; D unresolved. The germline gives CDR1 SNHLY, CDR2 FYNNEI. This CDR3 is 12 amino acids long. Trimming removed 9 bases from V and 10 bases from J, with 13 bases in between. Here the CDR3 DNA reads TGTGCCAGGCGGCGGGGAGAATCACCCCTCCACTTT. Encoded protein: CARRRGESPLHF.

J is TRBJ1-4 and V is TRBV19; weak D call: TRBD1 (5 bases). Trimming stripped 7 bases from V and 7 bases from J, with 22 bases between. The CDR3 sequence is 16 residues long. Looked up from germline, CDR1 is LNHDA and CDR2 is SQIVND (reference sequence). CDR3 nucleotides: TGTGCCAGTACCCCGAGGGGAGTATTTCGCGGTGAAAAACTGTTTTTT. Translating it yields CASTPRGVFRGEKLFF. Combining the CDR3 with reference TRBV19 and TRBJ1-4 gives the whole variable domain DGGITQSPKYLFRKEGQNVTLSCEQNLNHDAMYWYRQDPGQGLRLIYYSQIVNDFQKGDIAEGYSVSREKKESFPLTVTSAQKNPTAFYLCASTPRGVFRGEKLFFGSGTQLSVL.

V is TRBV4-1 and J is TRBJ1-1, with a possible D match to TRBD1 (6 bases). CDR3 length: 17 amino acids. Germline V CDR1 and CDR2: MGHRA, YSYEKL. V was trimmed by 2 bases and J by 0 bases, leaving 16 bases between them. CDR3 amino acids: CASSQNRESLMNTEAFF. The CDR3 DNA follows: TGCGCCAGCAGCCAAAACAGGGAATCCCTCATGAACACTGAAGCTTTCTTT.

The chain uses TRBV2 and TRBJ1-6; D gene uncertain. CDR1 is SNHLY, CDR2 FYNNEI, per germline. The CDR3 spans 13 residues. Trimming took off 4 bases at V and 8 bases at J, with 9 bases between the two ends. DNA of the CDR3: TGTGCCAGCAGTGGAAGTAGGGATTCACCCCTCCACTTT. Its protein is CASSGSRDSPLHF.

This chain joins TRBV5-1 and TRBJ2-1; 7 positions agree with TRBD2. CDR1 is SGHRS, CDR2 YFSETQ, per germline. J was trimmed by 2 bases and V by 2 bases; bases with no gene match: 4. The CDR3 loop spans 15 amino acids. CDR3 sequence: CASSLRLAAYNEQFF. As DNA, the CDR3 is TGCGCCAGCAGCTTACGACTAGCAGCCTACAATGAGCAGTTCTTC. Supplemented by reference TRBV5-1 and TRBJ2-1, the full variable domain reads KAGVTQTPRYLIKTRGQQVTLSCSPISGHRSVSWYQQTPGQGLQFLFEYFSETQRNKGNFPGRFSGRQFSNSRSEMNVSTLELGDSALYLCASSLRLAAYNEQFFGPGTRLTVL.

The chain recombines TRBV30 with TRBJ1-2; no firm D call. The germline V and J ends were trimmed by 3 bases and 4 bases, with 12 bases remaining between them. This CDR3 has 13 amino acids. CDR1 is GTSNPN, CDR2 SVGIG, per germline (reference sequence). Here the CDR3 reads CAWSRALAYGYTF. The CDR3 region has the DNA TGTGCCTGGAGCCGAGCCTTGGCCTATGGCTACACCTTC.

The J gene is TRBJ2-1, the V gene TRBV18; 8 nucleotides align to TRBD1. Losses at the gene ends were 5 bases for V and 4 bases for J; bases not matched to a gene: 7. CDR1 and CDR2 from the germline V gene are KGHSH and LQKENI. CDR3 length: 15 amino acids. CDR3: CASSEAGGFYNEQFF. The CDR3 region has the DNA TGTGCCAGCTCAGAGGCAGGGGGCTTTTACAATGAGCAGTTCTTC. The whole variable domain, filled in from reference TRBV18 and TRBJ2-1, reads NAGVMQNPRHLVRRRGQEARLRCSPMKGHSHVYWYRQLPEEGLKFMVYLQKENIIDESGMPKERFSAEFPKEGPSILRIQQVVRGDSAAYFCASSEAGGFYNEQFFGPGTRLTVL.

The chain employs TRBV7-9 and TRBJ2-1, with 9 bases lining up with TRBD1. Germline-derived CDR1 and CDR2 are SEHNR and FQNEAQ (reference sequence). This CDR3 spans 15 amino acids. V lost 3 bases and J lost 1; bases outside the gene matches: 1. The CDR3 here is CASSLGQGSYNEQFF. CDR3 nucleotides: TGTGCCAGCAGCTTGGGACAGGGATCCTACAATGAGCAGTTCTTC.

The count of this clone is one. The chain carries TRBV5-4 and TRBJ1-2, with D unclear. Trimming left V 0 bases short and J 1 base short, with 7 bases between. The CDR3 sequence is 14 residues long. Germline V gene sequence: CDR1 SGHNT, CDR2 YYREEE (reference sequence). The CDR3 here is CASSLAGRNYGYTF. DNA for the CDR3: TGTGCCAGCAGCTTGGCTGGGCGTAACTATGGCTACACCTTC.

DNA of the CDR3: TGTGCCAGCAGTGTTCTAGCGGGGTTCCCGGTCGGGGGAGAGACCCAGTACTTC. Translated, it gives CASSVLAGFPVGGETQYF. The rearrangement links TRBV2 to TRBJ2-5; TRBD2 aligns across 9 bases. The CDR3 runs to 18 residues. J gave up 4 bases and V 4 bases, and 16 bases lay outside the gene matches. Germline V lookup: CDR1 SNHLY, CDR2 FYNNEI.

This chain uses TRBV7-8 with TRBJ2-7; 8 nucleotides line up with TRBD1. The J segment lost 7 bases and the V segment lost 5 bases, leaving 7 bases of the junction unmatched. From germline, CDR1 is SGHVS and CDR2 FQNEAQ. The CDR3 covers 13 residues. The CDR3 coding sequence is TGTGCCAGCAGCGTCCAGGGGGCTGATGAGCAGTACTTC. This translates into CASSVQGADEQYF.

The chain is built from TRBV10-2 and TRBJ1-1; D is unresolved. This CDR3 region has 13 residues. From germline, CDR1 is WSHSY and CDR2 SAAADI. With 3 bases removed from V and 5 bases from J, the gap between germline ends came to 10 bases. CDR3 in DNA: TGCGCCAGCAGTGATTCGAGGAGGACTGAAGCTTTCTTT. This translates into CASSDSRRTEAFF.

The CDR3 loop is CARGLGWGYTF. CDR3 DNA: TGTGCCAGAGGGTTGGGGTGGGGCTACACCTTC. The J gene is TRBJ1-2, the V gene TRBV2; no clear D gene. The length of the CDR3 is 11 residues. CDR1 is SNHLY, CDR2 FYNNEI, per germline. V shed 9 bases and J shed 8 bases, with 13 bases lying between them.

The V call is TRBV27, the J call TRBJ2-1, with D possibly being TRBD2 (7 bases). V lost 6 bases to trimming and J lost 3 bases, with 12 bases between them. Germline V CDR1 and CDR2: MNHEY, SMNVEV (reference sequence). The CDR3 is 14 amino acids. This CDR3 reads CASSEGGLYNEQFF. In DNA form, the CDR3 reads TGTGCCAGCAGCGAGGGGGGGCTCTACAATGAGCAGTTCTTC.

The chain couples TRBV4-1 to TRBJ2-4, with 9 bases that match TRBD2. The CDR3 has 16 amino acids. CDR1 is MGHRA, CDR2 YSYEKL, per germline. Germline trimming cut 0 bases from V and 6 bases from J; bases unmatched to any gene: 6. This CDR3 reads CASSQEGGGARNIQYF. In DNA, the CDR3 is TGCGCCAGCAGCCAAGAGGGCGGGGGGGCCCGAAACATTCAGTACTTC.

For the CDR3, the DNA is TGTGCCAGCAGCAGGGTTGTGAGCACTGAAGCTTTCTTT. This translates into CASSRVVSTEAFF. The chain uses TRBV12-3 or TRBV12-4 and TRBJ1-1, with D perhaps matching TRBD1 (5 bases). The CDR3 contains 13 residues. The germline V and J ends were trimmed by 6 bases and 4 bases, with 12 bases remaining between them.

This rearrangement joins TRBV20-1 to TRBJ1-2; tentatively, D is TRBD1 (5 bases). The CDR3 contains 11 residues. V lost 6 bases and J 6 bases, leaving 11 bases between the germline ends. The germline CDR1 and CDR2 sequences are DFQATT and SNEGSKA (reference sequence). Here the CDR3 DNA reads TGCAGTGCCAGGGCGGGGGATGGCTACACCTTC. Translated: CSARAGDGYTF.

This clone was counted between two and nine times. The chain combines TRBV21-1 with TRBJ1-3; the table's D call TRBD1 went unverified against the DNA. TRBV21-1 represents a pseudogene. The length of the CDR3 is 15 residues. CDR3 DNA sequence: TGTGCCAGCAGCACTTACAGAAAACCTGGAAACACCATATATTTT. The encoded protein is CASSTYRKPGNTIYF.

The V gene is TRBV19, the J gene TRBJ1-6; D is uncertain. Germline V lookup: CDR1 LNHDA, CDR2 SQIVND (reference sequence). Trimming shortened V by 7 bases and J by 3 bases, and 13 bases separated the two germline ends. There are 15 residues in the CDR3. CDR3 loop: CASTPERVYNSPLHF. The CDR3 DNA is TGTGCCAGTACCCCAGAGCGGGTCTATAATTCACCCCTCCACTTT. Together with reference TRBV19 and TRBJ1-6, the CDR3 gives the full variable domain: DGGITQSPKYLFRKEGQNVTLSCEQNLNHDAMYWYRQDPGQGLRLIYYSQIVNDFQKGDIAEGYSVSREKKESFPLTVTSAQKNPTAFYLCASTPERVYNSPLHFGNGTRLTVT.